This T cell receptor (beta chain) was recovered during a study of technical replicates of blood from a handful of donors. The germline gives CDR1 SQVTM, CDR2 ANQGSEA. This CDR3 is built from 11 residues. V was pared by 7 bases and J by 2 bases, with 8 bases between. Assay used: immunoSEQ multiplex PCR; TCRdb lists only in-frame clones, some missing. Among around 9,000 clones listed, 75% to 95% were seen once. The rearrangement links TRBV29-1 to TRBJ1-2, with D unclear. This TCR came from a human donor in good health. Sequenced: PBMCs. CDR3 sequence (DNA): TGCAGCGGACTCGAAAACTATGGCTACACCTTC. Translating gives CSGLENYGYTF.